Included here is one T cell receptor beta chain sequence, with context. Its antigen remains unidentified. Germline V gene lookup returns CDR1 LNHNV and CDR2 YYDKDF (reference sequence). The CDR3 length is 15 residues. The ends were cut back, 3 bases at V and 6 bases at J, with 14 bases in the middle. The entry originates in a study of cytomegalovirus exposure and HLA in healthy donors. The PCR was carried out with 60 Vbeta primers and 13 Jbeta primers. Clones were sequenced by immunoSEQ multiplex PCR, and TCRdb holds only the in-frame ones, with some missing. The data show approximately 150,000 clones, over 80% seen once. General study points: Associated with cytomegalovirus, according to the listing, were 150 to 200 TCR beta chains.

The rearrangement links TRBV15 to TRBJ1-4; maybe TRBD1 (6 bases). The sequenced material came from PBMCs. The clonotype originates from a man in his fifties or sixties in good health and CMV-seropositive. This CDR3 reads CATSSPTGPDEKLFF. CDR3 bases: TGTGCCACCAGCAGTCCTACAGGGCCGGATGAAAAACTGTTTTTT.